This TCR beta chain was found in a study of response to subunit inactivated influenza vaccine. Overall study results and limits: It was suggested by the authors that few new T cells are recruited by each seasonal influenza vaccination.

TCRdb reprocessed the RT-PCR reads via MiXCR and lists one record per CDR3 protein. The repertoire holds about 180,000 distinct CDR3 sequences, with about 10% as singletons. Turning to this clonotype: Antigen: not known.

V lost 6 bases to trimming and J lost 4 bases, with 12 bases between them. This CDR3 region has 14 residues. The germline V gene has CDR1 LGHNA and CDR2 YSLEER. The receptor's source is a man aged 50 to 69 who received an inactivated influenza vaccine. Material: CD8+ T cells sorted from PBMCs, obtained less than 25 months after vaccination. The J gene is TRBJ1-4, the V gene TRBV4-3; D uncertain. The chain's CDR3 is CASRPHPSNEKLFF. Here the CDR3 DNA reads TGCGCCAGCAGACCACACCCGAGTAATGAAAAACTGTTTTTT.